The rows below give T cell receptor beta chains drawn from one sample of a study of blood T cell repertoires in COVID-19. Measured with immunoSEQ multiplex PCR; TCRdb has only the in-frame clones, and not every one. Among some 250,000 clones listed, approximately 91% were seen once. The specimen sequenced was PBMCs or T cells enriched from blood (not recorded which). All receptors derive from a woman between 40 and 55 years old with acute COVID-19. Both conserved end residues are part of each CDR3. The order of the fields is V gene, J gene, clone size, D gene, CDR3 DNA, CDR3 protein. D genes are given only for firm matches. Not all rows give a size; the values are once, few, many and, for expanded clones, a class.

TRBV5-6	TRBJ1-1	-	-	TGTGCCAGCAGCTTGGCTTCTCTGGGCGCTGAAGCTTTCTTT	CASSLASLGAEAFF
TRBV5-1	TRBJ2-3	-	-	TGCGCCAGCAATTGGGGGGAGTCGCAGTATTTT	CASNWGESQYF
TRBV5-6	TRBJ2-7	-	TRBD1	TGTGCCAGCAGCTTGGGCGACAGGGGGGACGAGCAGTACTTC	CASSLGDRGDEQYF
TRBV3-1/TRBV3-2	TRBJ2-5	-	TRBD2	TGTGCCAGCAGCCCGGGACTAGCGGGAGATGAGACCCAGTACTTC	CASSPGLAGDETQYF
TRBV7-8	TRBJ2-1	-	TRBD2	TGTGCCAGCAGCTTAGCGGGCGGGAGGCCGTTCTTC	CASSLAGGRPFF
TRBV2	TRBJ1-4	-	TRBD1	TGTGCCAGCACCGGGACAGGGACAACTAATGAAAAACTGTTTTTT	CASTGTGTTNEKLFF
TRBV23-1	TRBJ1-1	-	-	TGCGCCAGCAGTCAATCATACGGGACTACGAACACTGAAGCTTTCTTT	CASSQSYGTTNTEAFF
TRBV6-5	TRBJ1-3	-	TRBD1	TGTGCCAGCGCCTTCAGGGGGGATCGAAACACCATATATTTT	CASAFRGDRNTIYF
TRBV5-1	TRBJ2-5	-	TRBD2	TGCGCCAGCAGCTCCGGGGGGGAGACCCAGTACTTC	CASSSGGETQYF
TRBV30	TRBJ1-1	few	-	TGTGCCTGGAGTCAGGGTTACGACACTGAAGCTTTCTTT	CAWSQGYDTEAFF
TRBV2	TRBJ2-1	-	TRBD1	TGTGCCAGCAGGGCAGGGGGCTGGGATGAGCAGTTCTTC	CASRAGGWDEQFF
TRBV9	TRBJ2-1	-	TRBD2	TGTGCCAGCAGCGTAGGGCGGGGGAGCTCCTACAATGAGCAGTTCTTC	CASSVGRGSSYNEQFF
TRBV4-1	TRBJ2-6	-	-	TGCGCCAGCAGCCAAGATCGACAGTCCTCTGGGGCCAACGTCCTGACTTTC	CASSQDRQSSGANVLTF